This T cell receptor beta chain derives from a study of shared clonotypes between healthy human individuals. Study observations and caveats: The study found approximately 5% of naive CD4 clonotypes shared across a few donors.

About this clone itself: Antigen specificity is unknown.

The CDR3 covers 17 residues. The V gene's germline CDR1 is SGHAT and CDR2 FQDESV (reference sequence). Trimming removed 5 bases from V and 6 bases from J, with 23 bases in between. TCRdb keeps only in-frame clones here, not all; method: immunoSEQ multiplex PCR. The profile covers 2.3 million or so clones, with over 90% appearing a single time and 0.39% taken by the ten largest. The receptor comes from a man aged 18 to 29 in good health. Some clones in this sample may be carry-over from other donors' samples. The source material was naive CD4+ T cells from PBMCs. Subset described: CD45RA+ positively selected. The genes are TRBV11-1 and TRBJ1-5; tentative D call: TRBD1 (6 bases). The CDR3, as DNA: TGTGCCAGCAGCCCCAGGGGCCCCAGACAGGACGGTCAGCCCCAGCATTTT. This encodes CASSPRGPRQDGQPQHF.